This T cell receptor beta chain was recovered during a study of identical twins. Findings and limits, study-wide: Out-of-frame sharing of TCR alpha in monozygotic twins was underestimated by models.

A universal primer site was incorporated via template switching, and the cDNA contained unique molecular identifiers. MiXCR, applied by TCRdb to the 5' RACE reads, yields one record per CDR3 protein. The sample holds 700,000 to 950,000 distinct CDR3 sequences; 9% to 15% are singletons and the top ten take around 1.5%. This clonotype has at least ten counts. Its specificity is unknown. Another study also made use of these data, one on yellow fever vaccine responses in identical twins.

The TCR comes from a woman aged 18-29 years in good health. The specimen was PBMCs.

The CDR3 bases are TGTGCCAGCAGTAGGGATCCCTACAATGAGCAGTTCTTC. Its protein is CASSRDPYNEQFF. This chain joins TRBV3-1 and TRBJ2-1, with unresolved D. The CDR3 runs 13 residues. Germline V gene sequence: CDR1 LGHDT, CDR2 YNNKEL (reference sequence). V lost 6 bases, J lost 2 bases, and 8 bases lay in between.